This TCR beta chain was sequenced for a study of lung T cells in sarcoidosis with Löfgren's syndrome. On the study more broadly: CD4+ T cells build up in sarcoidosis bronchoalveolar lavage fluid. Löfgren's syndrome patients were the main repertoire analysis focus. Broader study findings: Shared TRAV12-1 and TRBV2 CDR3 motifs across Löfgren's syndrome patients reportedly suggested public CD4+ TCRs. The most expanded V genes in Löfgren's patients were reportedly TRAV12-1 and TRBV2.

Germline CDR1 is SGHDN and CDR2 is FVKESK. The CDR3 is made up of 16 amino acids. TCRdb reanalysed the reads using MiXCR and keeps one entry per CDR3 protein. The sample holds some 65,000 distinct CDR3 sequences, 21% seen once. Comments on this clonotype: What it binds is not known. Compared with germline, one end of the junction differs, possibly owing to a read error.

Sequencing was done on a sample of CD4+ T cells from PBMCs. The sequence derives from a human donor with sarcoidosis (Löfgren's syndrome or another form), or a control subject (not recorded which). V and J are TRBV14 and TRBJ2-7, with TRBD2 matching over 12 bases. CDR3 amino acids: CASSRPGLAGTYEQHF. CDR3 DNA sequence: TGTGCCAGCAGTCGCCCCGGACTAGCGGGAACCTACGAGCAGCACTTC.